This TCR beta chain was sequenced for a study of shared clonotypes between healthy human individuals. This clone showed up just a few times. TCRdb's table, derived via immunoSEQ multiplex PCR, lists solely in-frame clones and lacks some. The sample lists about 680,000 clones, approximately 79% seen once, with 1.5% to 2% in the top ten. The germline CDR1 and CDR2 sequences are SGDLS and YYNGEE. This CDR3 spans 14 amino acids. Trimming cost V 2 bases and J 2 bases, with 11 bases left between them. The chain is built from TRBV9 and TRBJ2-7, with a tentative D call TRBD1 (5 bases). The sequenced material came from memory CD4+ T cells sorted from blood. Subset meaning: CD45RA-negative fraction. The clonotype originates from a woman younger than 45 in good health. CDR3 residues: CASSVSGYTYEQYF. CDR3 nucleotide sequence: TGTGCCAGCAGCGTTTCAGGGTACACCTACGAGCAGTACTTC.